These 25 T cell receptor beta chains were all obtained from the same sample, sequenced in a study of blood T cell repertoires in COVID-19 (dated by TCRdb to the early 2020s). The library came from the immunoSEQ multiplex PCR assay. TCRdb mirrors the immuneACCESS table, restricted to in-frame sequences. Some clones are absent from its copies; in checked studies, under half trace to an unresolved V gene, and the reason for the others is unknown. Counted in this sample were around 52,000 clones; roughly 78% of them appeared once. Over 7.5% of the sample goes to the ten largest clones. What was sequenced was peripheral blood. The origin of the receptors is a woman older than 75 with acute or convalescent COVID-19.

This chain joins TRBV5-6 and TRBJ2-7, with D possibly being TRBD1 (5 bases). Trimming removed 1 base at V and 2 bases at J, with 13 bases between. The CDR3 has 15 amino acids. Germline loops: CDR1 SGHDT, CDR2 YYEEEE. CDR3 nucleotide sequence: TGTGCCAGCAGCTTGACACCGGACATTACCTACGAGCAGTACTTC. It codes for CASSLTPDITYEQYF.

This clone is a singleton in its sample. The chain links TRBV7-2 to TRBJ2-5; D possibly corresponds to TRBD2 (5 bases). This CDR3 contains 15 residues. The germline V gene has CDR1 SGHTA and CDR2 FQGNSA. V lost 3 bases and J 4 bases, leaving 15 bases between the germline ends. The CDR3 DNA reads TGTGCCAGCAGCTTGAGGGCATCCCTCGGAGAGACCCAGTACTTC. Translation: CASSLRASLGETQYF.

The chain is built from TRBV12-3 or TRBV12-4 and TRBJ1-1; no firm D call. Trimming pared 2 bases from V and 3 bases from J, leaving 7 bases between. CDR3 length equals 13 residues. CDR3 in DNA: TGTGCCAGCAGTTTACTCCAGTACACTGAAGCTTTCTTT. As protein: CASSLLQYTEAFF.

The chain joins TRBV5-4 to TRBJ2-3; weak D call: TRBD1 (6 bases). Germline CDR1 SGHNT, CDR2 YYREEE (reference sequence). The CDR3 length is 14 residues. Between the trimmed V and J ends, which lost 5 bases and 5 bases, there was a span of 15 bases. The CDR3 is CASRSDSQGDTQYF. As DNA, the CDR3 is TGTGCCAGCAGATCGGACAGCCAAGGAGATACGCAGTATTTT.

V usage is TRBV10-2 and J usage is TRBJ2-7; 13 bases line up with TRBD2. With 3 bases clipped from V and 5 bases from J, the junction kept 7 bases outside the gene matches. Germline V CDR1 and CDR2: WSHSY, SAAADI. This CDR3 comprises 16 residues. The CDR3 protein is CASSDPGLAGANEQYF. The DNA of the CDR3 is TGCGCCAGCAGTGACCCCGGACTAGCGGGAGCAAACGAGCAGTACTTC.

This clone was seen just once. The chain carries TRBV14 and TRBJ2-3, with TRBD1 as a possible D gene (6 bases). V was clipped by 6 bases and J by 2 bases, with 15 bases between them. CDR3 size: 15 residues. The germline gives CDR1 SGHDN, CDR2 FVKESK. The CDR3, as DNA: TGTGCCAGCAGTAGACAGGAATCCTTCACAGATACGCAGTATTTT. This translates into CASSRQESFTDTQYF.

CDR3 nucleotide sequence: TGCGCCAGCAGTTCCGGACTGGGCTCCTACGAGCAGTACTTC. This codes for CASSSGLGSYEQYF. V and J are TRBV5-1 and TRBJ2-7; D is possibly TRBD2 (5 bases). Looked up from germline, CDR1 is SGHRS and CDR2 is YFSETQ. CDR3 length: 14 residues. Trimming removed 5 bases at V and 0 bases at J, with 12 bases between.

This clone was recorded only once. The V and J genes are TRBV19 and TRBJ1-6; 7 bases align to TRBD1. The CDR3 is made up of 17 amino acids. V lost 5 bases, J lost 5 bases, and 12 bases stayed unmatched. Germline V lookup: CDR1 LNHDA, CDR2 SQIVND (reference sequence). CDR3 DNA sequence: TGTGCCAGTAGTTTCCGACAGGGCGCGGGAAATAATTCACCCCTCCACTTT. Translation gives CASSFRQGAGNNSPLHF.

This clone appeared a single time. This chain links TRBV7-8 with TRBJ1-5; unclear D gene. This CDR3 has 15 amino acids. Between the trimmed V and J ends, which lost 5 bases and 0 bases, there was a span of 11 bases. Germline V gene lookup returns CDR1 SGHVS and CDR2 FQNEAQ. Written as DNA, the CDR3 is TGTGCCAGCAGCCCCCACCGGGGTAGCAATCAGCCCCAGCATTTT. The encoded protein is CASSPHRGSNQPQHF.

The chain carries TRBV5-5 and TRBJ2-5; D is unresolved. Germline assignment: CDR1 SGHKS and CDR2 YYEKEE (reference sequence). Trimming pared 5 bases from V and 4 bases from J, leaving 18 bases between. CDR3 length: 15 residues. The CDR3 nucleotides read TGTGCCAGCAGAGAGGTCTTGAGTAGGCGAGAGACCCAGTACTTC. Amino acid sequence: CASREVLSRRETQYF. Filled out from reference TRBV5-5 and TRBJ2-5, the complete variable domain reads DAGVTQSPTHLIKTRGQQVTLRCSPISGHKSVSWYQQVLGQGPQFIFQYYEKEERGRGNFPDRFSARQFPNYSSELNVNALLLGDSALYLCASREVLSRRETQYFGPGTRLLVL.

The J gene is TRBJ2-5, the V gene TRBV5-1, with 12 bases fitting TRBD2. There are 17 residues in the CDR3. CDR1 SGHRS and CDR2 YFSETQ come from the germline V gene. Trimming removed 4 bases from V and 2 bases from J; junction bases left unmatched: 9. The chain's CDR3 is CASSAGTSGRTQETQYF. The CDR3, as DNA: TGCGCCAGCAGCGCCGGAACTAGCGGGAGGACACAAGAGACCCAGTACTTC.

The V gene is TRBV23-1, the J gene TRBJ1-3; 8 bases agree with TRBD1. TRBV23-1 is identified as an open reading frame with a role that is uncertain. V was clipped by 5 bases and J by 0 bases; unmatched bases: 6. CDR3 length equals 16 residues. CDR3 region: CASSYTGTGSGNTIYF. The CDR3, as DNA: TGCGCCAGCAGTTATACCGGGACAGGCTCTGGAAACACCATATATTTT.

V is TRBV7-9 and J is TRBJ2-7; TRBD2 is a possible D gene (6 bases). The germline CDR1 and CDR2 sequences are SEHNR and FQNEAQ (reference sequence). This CDR3 region has 14 residues. Trimming removed 1 base at V and 7 bases at J, with 14 bases between. CDR3 bases: TGTGCCAGCAGCTTAGGCGGACTACCCCCTGAGCAGTACTTC. Protein product: CASSLGGLPPEQYF.

This chain uses TRBV10-2 with TRBJ1-3, with a possible D match to TRBD1 (5 bases). V dropped 6 bases and J dropped 0 bases, with 12 bases sitting between them. Germline values: CDR1 WSHSY, CDR2 SAAADI. This CDR3 has 15 amino acids. The CDR3 DNA is TGCGCCAGCAGCCCACAGGTGAACTCTGGAAACACCATATATTTT. This codes for CASSPQVNSGNTIYF.

The V call is TRBV10-3, the J call TRBJ2-1; 7 positions agree with TRBD2. The CDR3 runs to 15 residues. Trimming removed 0 bases from V and 2 bases from J; junction bases left unmatched: 1. From germline, CDR1 is ENHRY and CDR2 SYGVKD. DNA for the CDR3: TGTGCCATCAGTGAGTCGGGACTACCCTACAATGAGCAGTTCTTC. Protein sequence: CAISESGLPYNEQFF.

The chain links TRBV5-4 to TRBJ2-7; TRBD1 might be the D (6 bases). CDR1 is SGHNT and CDR2 is YYREEE in the germline V gene (reference sequence). Trimming cost V 0 bases and J 3 bases, with 7 bases left between them. This CDR3 contains 13 residues. The DNA for the CDR3 is TGTGCCAGCAGCTTGGGACAGGACTACGAGCAGTACTTC. This sequence encodes CASSLGQDYEQYF.

The chain recombines TRBV5-1 with TRBJ2-5; possibly TRBD2 for D (5 bases). CDR1 is SGHRS, CDR2 YFSETQ, per germline. Trimming took off 3 bases at V and 1 base at J, with 16 bases between the two ends. This CDR3 has 16 amino acids. The CDR3 here is CASSYGSGVSQETQYF. The CDR3 bases are TGCGCCAGCAGCTATGGGAGTGGGGTCAGCCAAGAGACCCAGTACTTC.

The chain carries TRBV30 and TRBJ1-1; D gene unclear. Trimming removed 0 bases at V and 4 bases at J, with 12 bases between. Germline CDR1 is GTSNPN and CDR2 is SVGIG (reference sequence). This CDR3 contains 14 residues. The CDR3 here is CAWSVRGGSTEAFF. CDR3 in DNA: TGTGCCTGGAGTGTACGTGGTGGGAGCACTGAAGCTTTCTTT.

The chain is built from TRBV19 and TRBJ2-4; TRBD2 is a possible D gene (6 bases). The germline V gene encodes CDR1 LNHDA and CDR2 SQIVND (reference sequence). This CDR3 comprises 15 residues. Trimming took off 7 bases at V and 2 bases at J, with 15 bases between the two ends. The CDR3 region is CASNRDSSTKNIQYF. CDR3 DNA: TGTGCCAGTAATAGGGACTCGAGTACCAAAAACATTCAGTACTTC.

This clone appeared a single time. This chain connects TRBV9 to TRBJ2-2; maybe TRBD2 (5 bases). This CDR3 has 18 residues. The V and J ends lost 3 bases and 0 bases respectively, with 18 bases between them. Germline loops: CDR1 SGDLS, CDR2 YYNGEE. In DNA, the CDR3 is TGTGCCAGCAGCGGACTGCCCGCGGGCGTTGCGAACACCGGGGAGCTGTTTTTT. Its protein is CASSGLPAGVANTGELFF.

V gene TRBV27 combines with J gene TRBJ1-6, with 9 bases lining up with TRBD1. With 6 bases clipped from V and 5 bases from J, the junction kept 8 bases outside the gene matches. The germline V gene encodes CDR1 MNHEY and CDR2 SMNVEV (reference sequence). CDR3 length: 16 amino acids. The CDR3 protein is CASRGDRGFDNSPLHF. The CDR3 nucleotides are TGTGCCAGCAGGGGCGACAGGGGGTTTGATAATTCACCCCTCCACTTT.

This chain uses TRBV5-4 with TRBJ1-2; 9 nucleotides align to TRBD1. Trimming at V came to 4 bases and at J to 4 bases, leaving 8 bases not matched to a gene. Germline V lookup: CDR1 SGHNT, CDR2 YYREEE (reference sequence). The CDR3 is 15 residues long. The CDR3 region is CASSPTDRGGYGYTF. The CDR3 nucleotides read TGTGCCAGCAGCCCGACTGACAGGGGGGGCTATGGCTACACCTTC.

As concerns this clone: This specimen includes other DNA sequences encoding the same CDR3. This chain uses TRBV27 with TRBJ2-2; D might be TRBD1 (5 bases). V was shortened by 4 bases and J by 5 bases, with 11 bases between the two germline ends. There are 14 residues in the CDR3. Germline assignment: CDR1 MNHEY and CDR2 SMNVEV (reference sequence). CDR3 coding DNA: TGTGCCAGCAGTTCGTATAGGGGAACCGGGGAGCTGTTTTTT. It encodes CASSSYRGTGELFF.

The gene calls are TRBV27 and TRBJ2-6, with D maybe TRBD2 (5 bases). The CDR3 has 14 residues. Germline V CDR1 and CDR2: MNHEY, SMNVEV (reference sequence). The V and J ends lost 7 bases and 1 base respectively, with 8 bases between them. CDR3 sequence (DNA): TGTGCCAGCAAGAGGGATTCTGGGGCCAACGTCCTGACTTTC. This translates into CASKRDSGANVLTF.

The CDR3 protein is CASSPRTSGRERGGELFF. The DNA of the CDR3 is TGTGCCAGCAGCCCTCGGACTAGCGGGAGAGAGAGGGGCGGGGAGCTGTTTTTT. The chain uses TRBV3-1 (or the pseudogene TRBV3-2) and TRBJ2-2; 13 bases agree with TRBD2. Germline V CDR1 and CDR2: LGHDT, YNNKEL (reference sequence). The CDR3 is made up of 18 amino acids. V lost 4 bases and J lost 7; bases outside the gene matches: 12.